One and the same sample provided the 15 T cell receptor beta chains below, sequenced in a study of technical replicates of blood from a handful of donors. Produced via immunoSEQ multiplex PCR; TCRdb's table is partial and in-frame only. Of about 100,000 clones in the sample, roughly 95% were seen once. The source material was T cells isolated from PBMCs. Every receptor here comes from a human donor in good health.

The genes are TRBV6-5 and TRBJ1-2, with 7 bases that match TRBD1. Germline trimming cut 5 bases from V and 7 bases from J; bases unmatched to any gene: 10. The germline gives CDR1 MNHEY, CDR2 SVGAGI. The CDR3 is 14 residues long. CDR3 DNA: TGTGCCAGCAGTAACCTAGACAGGGCGGGTGGCTACACCTTC. It yields the protein CASSNLDRAGGYTF.

The V and J genes are TRBV30 and TRBJ2-7; maybe TRBD2 (5 bases). Trimming pared 2 bases from V and 0 bases from J, leaving 8 bases between. The CDR3 consists of 13 residues. The germline gives CDR1 GTSNPN, CDR2 SVGIG (reference sequence). The CDR3: CAWSPDYSYEQYF. As DNA, the CDR3 is TGTGCCTGGAGTCCTGACTACTCCTACGAGCAGTACTTC. The whole variable domain, filled in from reference TRBV30 and TRBJ2-7, reads SQTIHQWPATLVQPVGSPLSLECTVEGTSNPNLYWYRQAAGRGLQLLFYSVGIGQISSEVPQNLSASRPQDRQFILSSKKLLLSDSGFYLCAWSPDYSYEQYFGPGTRLTVT.

The rearrangement links TRBV6-1 to TRBJ2-2, with a possible D match to TRBD1 (5 bases). Germline CDR1 and CDR2: MNHNS and SASEGT. CDR3 length equals 14 residues. The V end was cut by 7 bases, the J end by 5 bases, with 14 bases between. CDR3 sequence (DNA): TGTGCCAGCACAATTCAGGGTACTACCGGGGAGCTGTTTTTT. Protein: CASTIQGTTGELFF.

This chain links TRBV11-3 with TRBJ2-1; 9 bases are a match to TRBD2. CDR1 is SGHNT and CDR2 is YENEEA in the germline V gene. The CDR3 sequence is 17 residues long. V lost 0 bases, J lost 5 bases, and 8 bases stayed unmatched. This chain's CDR3 is CASSLDRWASGDNEQFF. CDR3 in DNA: TGTGCCAGCAGCTTAGATCGGTGGGCTAGCGGGGACAATGAGCAGTTCTTC.

The chain carries TRBV4-3 and TRBJ2-3; TRBD2 might be the D (6 bases). Trimming removed 3 bases at V and 4 bases at J, with 23 bases between. CDR3 length equals 18 residues. CDR1 and CDR2 (germline): LGHNA, YSLEER. CDR3 in DNA: TGCGCCAGCAGCCACCCCGGCGGAGGTGTGGGCGGGGCAGATACGCAGTATTTT. Translating it yields CASSHPGGGVGGADTQYF.

This clone appeared once. The rearrangement links TRBV6-1 to TRBJ2-3, with 7 bases identical to TRBD2. The CDR3 runs 16 residues. The V segment lost 2 bases and the J segment 4 bases; nucleotides outside the gene matches: 9. Germline loops: CDR1 MNHNS, CDR2 SASEGT. The DNA for the CDR3 is TGTGCCAGCAGTGAATTACCCGCGGGAGTGGCAGATACGCAGTATTTT. It is translated as CASSELPAGVADTQYF.

The rearrangement uses TRBV2 and TRBJ2-3; weak D call: TRBD2 (5 bases). There are 15 residues in the CDR3. The ends were cut back, 5 bases at V and 2 bases at J, with 14 bases in the middle. From germline, CDR1 is SNHLY and CDR2 FYNNEI. CDR3 DNA: TGTGCCAGCAGTTTAAGCGGACGTTACACAGATACGCAGTATTTT. It encodes CASSLSGRYTDTQYF.

CDR3 protein: CAISVLEYTDTQYF. CDR3 sequence (DNA): TGTGCCATCAGTGTTCTTGAGTACACAGATACGCAGTATTTT. The rearrangement links TRBV10-3 to TRBJ2-3; D is uncertain. V shed 4 bases and J shed 2 bases, with 10 bases lying between them. Germline values: CDR1 ENHRY, CDR2 SYGVKD. This CDR3 has 14 residues.

V gene TRBV5-1 combines with J gene TRBJ2-1, with a tentative D call TRBD2 (5 bases). Trimming removed 4 bases from V and 9 bases from J, with 14 bases in between. The germline V gene has CDR1 SGHRS and CDR2 YFSETQ. The CDR3 extends over 13 amino acids. CDR3 sequence reads: CASSPEGLSEQFF. The DNA of the CDR3 is TGCGCCAGCAGCCCCGAGGGCCTTAGTGAGCAGTTCTTC.

The chain uses TRBV5-1 and TRBJ1-1, with a tentative D call TRBD1 (5 bases). The ends were cut back, 0 bases at V and 1 base at J, with 10 bases in the middle. Germline V CDR1 and CDR2: SGHRS, YFSETQ. This CDR3 spans 15 amino acids. The CDR3 nucleotides read TGCGCCAGCAGCTTGGTCACAGGCCCGAACACTGAAGCTTTCTTT. This codes for CASSLVTGPNTEAFF.

This rearrangement joins TRBV11-3 to TRBJ2-7, with D maybe TRBD1 (9 bases). Germline CDR1 is SGHNT and CDR2 is YENEEA. The CDR3 loop spans 16 amino acids. V gave up 1 base and J gave up 8 bases, with 21 bases separating them. The CDR3 region has the DNA TGTGCCAGCAGCTTAGTAGCGGGACAGGGTGAAAGTAAGCAGTACTTC. This sequence encodes CASSLVAGQGESKQYF. The full variable domain, in which reference TRBV11-3 and TRBJ2-7 provide the parts outside the CDR3, is EAGVVQSPRYKIIEKKQPVAFWCNPISGHNTLYWYLQNLGQGPELLIRYENEEAVDDSQLPKDRFSAERLKGVDSTLKIQPAELGDSAVYLCASSLVAGQGESKQYFGPGTRLTVT.

The chain has TRBV5-4 and TRBJ1-1, with a possible D match to TRBD1 (6 bases). From germline, CDR1 is SGHNT and CDR2 YYREEE (reference sequence). The CDR3 runs 14 residues. Deletions cut 0 bases from V and 0 bases from J, with 6 bases between. The CDR3 reads CASSLGQVNTEAFF. The CDR3 nucleotides read TGTGCCAGCAGCTTGGGACAGGTGAACACTGAAGCTTTCTTT.

This chain joins TRBV6-1 and TRBJ2-7; unclear D gene. The CDR3 extends over 14 amino acids. The V end was cut by 7 bases, the J end by 6 bases, with 19 bases between. Germline V lookup: CDR1 MNHNS, CDR2 SASEGT. CDR3 sequence (DNA): TGTGCCAGCACACCTGCGGCAGTTTTCAGCGAGCAGTACTTC. Translation gives CASTPAAVFSEQYF.

This clone was seen ten or more times. This chain links TRBV10-1 with TRBJ1-1, with TRBD1 as a possible D gene (5 bases). The germline V gene has CDR1 WNHNN and CDR2 SYGVQD (reference sequence). The V gene lost 0 bases and the J gene lost 9 bases, with 11 bases spanning the gap. This CDR3 comprises 13 residues. The CDR3 loop is CASSESGGVKAFF. CDR3 nucleotide sequence: TGCGCCAGCAGTGAGTCAGGAGGGGTCAAAGCTTTCTTT.

The gene calls are TRBV4-1 and TRBJ2-3, with D maybe TRBD2 (6 bases). This CDR3 is built from 16 residues. V was pared by 1 base and J by 0 bases, with 11 bases between. CDR1 is MGHRA and CDR2 is YSYEKL in the germline V gene. The CDR3 here is CASSQAQGLSTDTQYF. CDR3 nucleotide sequence: TGCGCCAGCAGCCAAGCCCAGGGACTTAGCACAGATACGCAGTATTTT.